This passage covers 18 T cell receptor beta chains from one sample sequenced in a study of shared clonotypes between healthy human individuals. Profiled with immunoSEQ multiplex PCR; TCRdb holds only in-frame clones, not every one. The table records around 750,000 clones, approximately 74% of them present only once. The sequenced sample was memory CD4+ T cells sorted from blood. Subset noted: CD45RA-negative fraction. These receptors all stem from a woman under 40 in good health.

V is TRBV29-1 and J is TRBJ2-5, with a weak D call TRBD1 (6 bases). Trimming cost V 1 base and J 7 bases, with 10 bases left between them. This CDR3 is built from 12 residues. The germline gives CDR1 SQVTM, CDR2 ANQGSEA. The CDR3 nucleotides read TGCAGCGTTGAAGGGCAGGGGAGGACCCAGTACTTC. This translates into CSVEGQGRTQYF.

The rearrangement uses TRBV7-2 and TRBJ1-1, with D unclear. This CDR3 region has 13 residues. V was cut by 5 bases and J by 10 bases, with 17 bases left in between. Looked up from germline, CDR1 is SGHTA and CDR2 is FQGNSA. This chain's CDR3 is CASSPGHWRGAFF. The CDR3 DNA reads as TGTGCCAGCAGCCCCGGGCACTGGCGTGGAGCTTTCTTT. The variable domain in full, completed from reference TRBV7-2 and TRBJ1-1, reads GAGVSQSPSNKVTEKGKDVELRCDPISGHTALYWYRQSLGQGLEFLIYFQGNSAPDKSGLPSDRFSAERTGGSVSTLTIQRTQQEDSAVYLCASSPGHWRGAFFGQGTRLTVV.

The chain joins TRBV4-1 to TRBJ1-1, with D perhaps TRBD1 (6 bases). This CDR3 region has 17 residues. Germline-derived CDR1 and CDR2 are MGHRA and YSYEKL. V lost 2 bases to trimming and J lost 6 bases, with 22 bases between them. DNA for the CDR3: TGCGCCAGCAGCCAACCTACCGCTCTCGGGGGCCGGGCTGAAGCTTTCTTT. Its translation is CASSQPTALGGRAEAFF.

This clone was counted a single time. The chain combines TRBV4-2 with TRBJ2-7; 11 positions match TRBD1. Losses at the gene ends were 1 base for V and 3 bases for J; bases not matched to a gene: 2. The CDR3 length is 15 residues. Germline V lookup: CDR1 LGHNA, CDR2 YNFKEQ. The CDR3 region is CASSQAGTGGYEQYF. The DNA of the CDR3 is TGTGCCAGCAGCCAAGCCGGGACAGGGGGCTACGAGCAGTACTTC.

The chain uses TRBV28 and TRBJ2-7; tentative D call: TRBD1 (5 bases). Germline assignment: CDR1 MDHEN and CDR2 SYDVKM. V lost 5 bases, J lost 2 bases, and 13 bases lay in between. This CDR3 comprises 14 residues. The DNA for the CDR3 is TGTGCCAGCAGTCAACCCAGGGTCACCTACGAGCAGTACTTC. As protein: CASSQPRVTYEQYF.

This clone was seen only a few times. The rearrangement joins TRBV20-1 to TRBJ1-1; no reliable D call. The germline gives CDR1 DFQATT, CDR2 SNEGSKA (reference sequence). The CDR3 is 11 amino acids. V shed 3 bases and J shed 5 bases, with 7 bases lying between them. The CDR3 sequence: CSASAGTEAFF. CDR3 in DNA: TGCAGTGCTAGTGCCGGGACTGAAGCTTTCTTT.

The chain carries TRBV19 and TRBJ2-7; either TRBD1 or TRBD2 may supply D (5 bases each). CDR1 is LNHDA and CDR2 is SQIVND in the germline V gene (reference sequence). Trimming removed 8 bases from V and 6 bases from J, with 11 bases in between. The CDR3 has 11 residues. CDR3 in amino acids: CASWDPPEQYF. CDR3 sequence (DNA): TGTGCCAGTTGGGACCCTCCCGAGCAGTACTTC.

Regarding this clone: Different DNA sequences within this sample yield the same CDR3. The chain couples TRBV6-1 to TRBJ2-7, with D perhaps matching TRBD1 (6 bases). The V gene lost 7 bases and the J gene lost 2 bases, with 12 bases spanning the gap. The CDR3 runs 13 residues. Germline V gives CDR1 MNHNS, CDR2 SASEGT. The CDR3 DNA reads as TGTGCCAGCACCAGGGACACGGCCTACGAGCAGTACTTC. Translation gives CASTRDTAYEQYF.

The chain carries TRBV14 and TRBJ2-5; D remains unclear. Trimming left V 2 bases short and J 1 base short, with 14 bases between. From germline, CDR1 is SGHDN and CDR2 FVKESK. The CDR3 runs to 16 residues. CDR3 amino acids: CASSQSLSMLQETQYF. CDR3 sequence (DNA): TGTGCCAGCAGCCAATCCCTCTCGATGCTCCAAGAGACCCAGTACTTC.

On this clone itself: The junction departs from the called germline gene at one end, perhaps through a read error. The chain employs TRBV4-1 and TRBJ2-1; TRBD1 aligns across 8 bases. The CDR3 length is 18 residues. CDR1 MGHRA and CDR2 YSYEKL come from the germline V gene. The CDR3 here is CASGQRPDGRGPYNEQFF. CDR3 nucleotide sequence: TGCGCCAGCGGCCAAAGGCCTGATGGCAGGGGGCCCTACAATGAGCAGTTCTTC.

This clone has ten or more counts. This chain links TRBV11-2 with TRBJ2-7; D call uncertain. V lost 5 bases and J lost 1, with 12 bases in between. This CDR3 comprises 14 residues. Per the germline V gene, CDR1 is SGHAT and CDR2 is FQNNGV. CDR3 DNA sequence: TGTGCCAGCAGCCCGCGGACCGATTCCTACGAGCAGTACTTC. The encoded protein is CASSPRTDSYEQYF.

The rearrangement uses TRBV30 and TRBJ1-5; tentative D call: TRBD1 (6 bases). The germline CDR1 and CDR2 sequences are GTSNPN and SVGIG (reference sequence). The CDR3 has 14 residues. V was shortened by 4 bases and J by 5 bases, with 15 bases between the two germline ends. The CDR3, as DNA: TGTGCCTGGAACCAAGCGGGACACGATCAGCCCCAGCATTTT. Its protein product is CAWNQAGHDQPQHF. The entire variable domain, with the rest obtained from reference TRBV30 and TRBJ1-5, is as follows: SQTIHQWPATLVQPVGSPLSLECTVEGTSNPNLYWYRQAAGRGLQLLFYSVGIGQISSEVPQNLSASRPQDRQFILSSKKLLLSDSGFYLCAWNQAGHDQPQHFGDGTRLSIL.

A few counts support this clone. The V call is TRBV7-9, the J call TRBJ2-5; D remains unclear. V was pared by 5 bases and J by 3 bases, with 1 base between. The V gene's germline CDR1 is SEHNR and CDR2 FQNEAQ (reference sequence). This CDR3 comprises 10 residues. The CDR3: CASSEETQYF. The CDR3 DNA reads TGTGCCAGCAGCGAAGAGACCCAGTACTTC.

A remark on this clone: Different DNA sequences within this sample yield the same CDR3. V usage is TRBV18 and J usage is TRBJ1-2; D uncertain. CDR1 is KGHSH, CDR2 LQKENI, per germline. Trimming removed 6 bases at V and 2 bases at J, with 10 bases between. CDR3 length equals 13 residues. The CDR3 region is CASSPTANYGYTF. CDR3 coding DNA: TGTGCCAGCTCGCCGACGGCCAACTATGGCTACACCTTC.

The rearrangement links TRBV6-6 to TRBJ1-1; D is possibly TRBD1 (5 bases). Per the germline V gene, CDR1 is MNHNY and CDR2 is SVGAGI (reference sequence). The CDR3 is made up of 14 amino acids. V was clipped by 2 bases and J by 4 bases, with 11 bases between them. This chain's CDR3 is CASSYRGPATEAFF. Written as DNA, the CDR3 is TGTGCCAGCAGTTACCGGGGACCGGCCACTGAAGCTTTCTTT.

This chain connects TRBV25-1 to TRBJ1-1, with 7 nucleotides matching TRBD1. The V and J ends lost 1 base and 8 bases, in that order; junction bases with no gene match: 1. Germline values: CDR1 MGHDK, CDR2 SYGVNS. The CDR3 runs to 12 residues. The DNA of the CDR3 is TGTGCCAGCAGTGAATGGGGACAGGAAGCTTTCTTT. Protein sequence: CASSEWGQEAFF.

This clone was detected only once. The chain uses TRBV7-2 and TRBJ2-5; a possible D gene is TRBD2 (6 bases). The CDR3 runs 15 residues. From germline, CDR1 is SGHTA and CDR2 FQGNSA. V dropped 5 bases and J dropped 1 base, with 14 bases sitting between them. The CDR3 is CASSPPRGIQETQYF. As DNA, the CDR3 is TGTGCCAGCAGCCCTCCCCGGGGGATCCAAGAGACCCAGTACTTC.

This CDR3 reads CASSLGFARGPSNQPQHF. CDR3 DNA sequence: TGTGCCAGCAGCTTGGGGTTTGCCAGGGGCCCTAGCAATCAGCCCCAGCATTTT. The V gene is TRBV5-5, the J gene TRBJ1-5, with D possibly TRBD1 on 6 matching bases. This CDR3 contains 18 residues. Per the germline V gene, CDR1 is SGHKS and CDR2 is YYEKEE (reference sequence). V lost 0 bases and J lost 0, with 16 bases in between.